There are many counts of the clone carrying this T cell receptor beta chain. This CDR3 contains 14 residues. The J segment lost 9 bases and the V segment lost 1 base, leaving 7 bases of the junction unmatched. CDR1 and CDR2 from the germline V gene are SGDLS and YYNGEE. Only in-frame clones appear in the TCRdb table, and some are missing; sequencing was by immunoSEQ multiplex PCR. The sample was found to contain more than 35,000 clones, and every one recurs. These data are taken from a study of T cells after posttransplantation cyclophosphamide. The rearrangement uses TRBV9 and TRBJ2-1, with TRBD2 matching over 7 bases. The sequenced material came from PBMCs. This TCR was recovered from a man aged 50 to 59 in good health, CMV-negative, and a related stem cell transplant donor. The CDR3 nucleotides are TGTGCCAGCAGCGTACGGACTAGAACTGGTGAGCAGTTCTTC. Translated, it gives CASSVRTRTGEQFF.